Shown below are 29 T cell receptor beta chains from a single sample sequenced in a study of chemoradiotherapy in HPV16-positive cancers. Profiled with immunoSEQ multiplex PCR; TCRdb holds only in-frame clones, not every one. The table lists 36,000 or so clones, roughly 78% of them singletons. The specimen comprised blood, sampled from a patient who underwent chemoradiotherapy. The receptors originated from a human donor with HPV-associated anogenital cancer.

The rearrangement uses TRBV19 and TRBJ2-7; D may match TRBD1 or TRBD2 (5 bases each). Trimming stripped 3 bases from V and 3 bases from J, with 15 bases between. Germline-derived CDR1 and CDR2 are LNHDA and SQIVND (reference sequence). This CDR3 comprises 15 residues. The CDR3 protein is CASSILGVKDYEQYF. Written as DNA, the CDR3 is TGTGCCAGTAGTATTTTGGGGGTAAAGGACTACGAGCAGTACTTC. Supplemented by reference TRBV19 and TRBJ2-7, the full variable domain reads DGGITQSPKYLFRKEGQNVTLSCEQNLNHDAMYWYRQDPGQGLRLIYYSQIVNDFQKGDIAEGYSVSREKKESFPLTVTSAQKNPTAFYLCASSILGVKDYEQYFGPGTRLTVT.

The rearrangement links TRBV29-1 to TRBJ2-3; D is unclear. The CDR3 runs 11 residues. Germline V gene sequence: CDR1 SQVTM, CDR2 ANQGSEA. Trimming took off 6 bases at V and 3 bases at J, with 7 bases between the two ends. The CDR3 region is CSVRLTDTQYF. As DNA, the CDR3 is TGCAGCGTGCGGCTAACAGATACGCAGTATTTT.

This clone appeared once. CDR3 residues: CASSTTSYEQYF. The CDR3 DNA reads as TGTGCCAGCTCAACCACCAGCTACGAGCAGTACTTC. The V and J genes are TRBV18 and TRBJ2-7, with unresolved D. The CDR3 extends over 12 amino acids. Between the trimmed V and J ends, which lost 5 bases and 3 bases, there was a span of 8 bases. Per germline, CDR1 KGHSH and CDR2 LQKENI.

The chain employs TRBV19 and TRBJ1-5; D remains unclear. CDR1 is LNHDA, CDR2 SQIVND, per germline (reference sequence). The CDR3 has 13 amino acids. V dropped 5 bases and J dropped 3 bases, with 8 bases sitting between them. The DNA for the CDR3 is TGTGCCAGTAGTCCGACTACCAATCAGCCCCAGCATTTT. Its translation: CASSPTTNQPQHF.

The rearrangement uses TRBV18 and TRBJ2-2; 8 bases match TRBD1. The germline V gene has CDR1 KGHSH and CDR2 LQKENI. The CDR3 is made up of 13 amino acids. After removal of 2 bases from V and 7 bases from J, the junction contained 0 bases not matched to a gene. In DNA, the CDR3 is TGTGCCAGCTCACCAGGGACAGGCGGGGAGCTGTTTTTT. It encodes CASSPGTGGELFF.

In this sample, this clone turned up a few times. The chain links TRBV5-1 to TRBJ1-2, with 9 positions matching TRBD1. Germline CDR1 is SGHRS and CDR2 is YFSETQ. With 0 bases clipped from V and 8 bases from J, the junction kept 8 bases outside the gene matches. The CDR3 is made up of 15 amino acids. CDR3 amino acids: CASSLVSGQGGGYTF. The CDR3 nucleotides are TGCGCCAGCAGCTTGGTTTCGGGACAGGGAGGGGGCTACACCTTC.

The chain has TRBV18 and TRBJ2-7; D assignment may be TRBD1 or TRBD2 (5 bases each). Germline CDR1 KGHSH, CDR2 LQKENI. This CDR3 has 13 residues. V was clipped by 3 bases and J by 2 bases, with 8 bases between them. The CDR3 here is CASSPRGAYEQYF. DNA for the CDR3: TGTGCCAGCTCACCCCGGGGCGCCTACGAGCAGTACTTC.

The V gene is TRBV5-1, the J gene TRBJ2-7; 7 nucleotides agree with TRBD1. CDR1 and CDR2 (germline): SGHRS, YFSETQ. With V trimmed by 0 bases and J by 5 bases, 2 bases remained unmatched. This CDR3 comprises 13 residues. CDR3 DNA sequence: TGCGCCAGCAGCTTGGTAGGGGGCCACGAGCAGTACTTC. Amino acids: CASSLVGGHEQYF.

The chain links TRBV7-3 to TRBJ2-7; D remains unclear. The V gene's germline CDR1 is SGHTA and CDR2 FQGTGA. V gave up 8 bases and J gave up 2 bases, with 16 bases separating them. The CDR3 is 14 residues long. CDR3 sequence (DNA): TGTGCCAGCTCTGGGTACATAAGCCCCTACGAGCAGTACTTC. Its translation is CASSGYISPYEQYF. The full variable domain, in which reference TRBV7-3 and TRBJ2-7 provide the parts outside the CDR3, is GAGVSQTPSNKVTEKGKYVELRCDPISGHTALYWYRQSLGQGPEFLIYFQGTGAADDSGLPNDRFFAVRPEGSVSTLKIQRTERGDSAVYLCASSGYISPYEQYFGPGTRLTVT.

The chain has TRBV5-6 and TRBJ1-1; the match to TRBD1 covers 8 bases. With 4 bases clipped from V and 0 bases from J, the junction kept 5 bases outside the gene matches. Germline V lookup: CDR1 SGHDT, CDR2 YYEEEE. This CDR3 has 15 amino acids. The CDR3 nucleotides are TGTGCCAGCAGCACCCAGACAGGGGTGAACACTGAAGCTTTCTTT. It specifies CASSTQTGVNTEAFF.

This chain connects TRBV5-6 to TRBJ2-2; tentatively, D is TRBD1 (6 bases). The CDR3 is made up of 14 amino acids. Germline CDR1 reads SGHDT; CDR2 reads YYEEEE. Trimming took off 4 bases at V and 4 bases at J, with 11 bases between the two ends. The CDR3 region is CASSATRGTGELFF. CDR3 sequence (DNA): TGTGCCAGCAGCGCCACCAGGGGCACCGGGGAGCTGTTTTTT.

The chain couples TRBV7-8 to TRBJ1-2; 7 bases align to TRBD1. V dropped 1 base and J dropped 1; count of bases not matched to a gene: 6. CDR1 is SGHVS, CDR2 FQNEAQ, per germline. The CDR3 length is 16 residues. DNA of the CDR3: TGTGCCAGCAGCTTAGAGGGGGCGCTCGGTAACTATGGCTACACCTTC. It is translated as CASSLEGALGNYGYTF.

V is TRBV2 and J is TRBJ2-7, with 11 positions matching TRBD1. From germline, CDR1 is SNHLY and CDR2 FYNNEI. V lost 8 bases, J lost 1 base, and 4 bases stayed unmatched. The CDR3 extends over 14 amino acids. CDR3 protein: CASRGQGGSYEQYF. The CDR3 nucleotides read TGTGCCAGCCGGGGACAGGGGGGGTCCTACGAGCAGTACTTC.

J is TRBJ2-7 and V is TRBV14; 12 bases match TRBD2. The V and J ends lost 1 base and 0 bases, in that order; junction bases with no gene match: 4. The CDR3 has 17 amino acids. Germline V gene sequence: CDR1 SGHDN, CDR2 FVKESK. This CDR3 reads CASSQALLAGGSYEQYF. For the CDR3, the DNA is TGTGCCAGCAGCCAAGCCCTACTAGCGGGGGGCTCCTACGAGCAGTACTTC.

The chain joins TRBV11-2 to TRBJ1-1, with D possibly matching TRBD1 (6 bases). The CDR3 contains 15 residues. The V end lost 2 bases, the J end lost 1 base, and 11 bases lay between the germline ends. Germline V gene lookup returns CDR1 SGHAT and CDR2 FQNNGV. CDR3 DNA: TGTGCCAGCAGCTTACGACCGACAGGGAACACTGAAGCTTTCTTT. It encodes CASSLRPTGNTEAFF. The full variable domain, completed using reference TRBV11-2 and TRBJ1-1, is EAGVAQSPRYKIIEKRQSVAFWCNPISGHATLYWYQQILGQGPKLLIQFQNNGVVDDSQLPKDRFSAERLKGVDSTLKIQPAKLEDSAVYLCASSLRPTGNTEAFFGQGTRLTVV.

CDR3 sequence: CASSPPRGAAGELFF. DNA for the CDR3: TGTGCCAGCTCACCACCGCGGGGGGCTGCCGGGGAGCTGTTTTTT. V usage is TRBV18 and J usage is TRBJ2-2, with 8 positions matching TRBD2. Germline V lookup: CDR1 KGHSH, CDR2 LQKENI. The CDR3 totals 15 residues. V lost 0 bases, J lost 6 bases, and 3 bases stayed unmatched.

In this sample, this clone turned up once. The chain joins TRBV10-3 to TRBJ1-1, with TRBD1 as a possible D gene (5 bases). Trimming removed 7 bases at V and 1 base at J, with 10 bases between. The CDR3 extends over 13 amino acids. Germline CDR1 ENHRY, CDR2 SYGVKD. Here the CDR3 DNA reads TGTGCCATCACCGACAGTGGGAACACTGAAGCTTTCTTT. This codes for CAITDSGNTEAFF.

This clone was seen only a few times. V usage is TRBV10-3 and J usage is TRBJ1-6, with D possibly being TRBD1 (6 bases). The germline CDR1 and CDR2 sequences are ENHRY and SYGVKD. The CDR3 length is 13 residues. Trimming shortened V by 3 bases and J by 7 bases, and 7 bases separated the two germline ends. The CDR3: CAISERGNSPLHF. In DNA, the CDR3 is TGTGCCATCAGTGAAAGGGGGAATTCACCCCTCCACTTT.

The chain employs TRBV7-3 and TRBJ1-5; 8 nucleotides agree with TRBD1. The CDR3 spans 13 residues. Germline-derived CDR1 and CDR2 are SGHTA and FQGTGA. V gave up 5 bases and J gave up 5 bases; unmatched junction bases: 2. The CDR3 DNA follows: TGTGCCAGCAGCCAACAGGGGGATCAGCCCCAGCATTTT. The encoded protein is CASSQQGDQPQHF. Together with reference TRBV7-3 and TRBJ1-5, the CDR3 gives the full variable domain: GAGVSQTPSNKVTEKGKYVELRCDPISGHTALYWYRQSLGQGPEFLIYFQGTGAADDSGLPNDRFFAVRPEGSVSTLKIQRTERGDSAVYLCASSQQGDQPQHFGDGTRLSIL.

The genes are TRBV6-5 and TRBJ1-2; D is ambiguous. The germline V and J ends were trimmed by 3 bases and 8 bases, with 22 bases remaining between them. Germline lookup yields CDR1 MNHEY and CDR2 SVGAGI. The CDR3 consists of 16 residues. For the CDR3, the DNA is TGTGCCAGCAGTTATAGGTACCCCGACGATAAGAGAGGCTACACCTTC. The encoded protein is CASSYRYPDDKRGYTF.

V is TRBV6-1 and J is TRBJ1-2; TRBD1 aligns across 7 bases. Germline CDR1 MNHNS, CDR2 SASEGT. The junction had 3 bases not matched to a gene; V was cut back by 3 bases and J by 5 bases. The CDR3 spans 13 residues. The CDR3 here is CASSDTGEYGYTF. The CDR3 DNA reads TGTGCCAGCAGTGATACAGGGGAGTATGGCTACACCTTC.

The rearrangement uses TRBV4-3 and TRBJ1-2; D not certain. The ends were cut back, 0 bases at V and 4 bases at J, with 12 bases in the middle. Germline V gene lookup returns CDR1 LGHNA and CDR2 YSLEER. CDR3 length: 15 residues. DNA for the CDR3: TGCGCCAGCAGCCAAGATTCGGGAACCTTCTATGGCTACACCTTC. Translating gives CASSQDSGTFYGYTF.

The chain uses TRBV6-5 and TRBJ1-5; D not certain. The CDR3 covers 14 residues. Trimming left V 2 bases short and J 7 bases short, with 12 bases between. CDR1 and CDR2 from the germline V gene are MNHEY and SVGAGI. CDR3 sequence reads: CASSYGLGAQPQHF. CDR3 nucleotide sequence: TGTGCCAGCAGTTACGGTCTGGGAGCCCAGCCCCAGCATTTT.

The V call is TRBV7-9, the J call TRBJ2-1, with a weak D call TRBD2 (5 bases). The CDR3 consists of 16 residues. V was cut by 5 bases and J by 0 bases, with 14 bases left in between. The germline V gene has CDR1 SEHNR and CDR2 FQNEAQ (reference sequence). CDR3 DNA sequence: TGTGCCAGCAGCCCTCTGGACTTCGTCTCCTACAATGAGCAGTTCTTC. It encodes CASSPLDFVSYNEQFF.

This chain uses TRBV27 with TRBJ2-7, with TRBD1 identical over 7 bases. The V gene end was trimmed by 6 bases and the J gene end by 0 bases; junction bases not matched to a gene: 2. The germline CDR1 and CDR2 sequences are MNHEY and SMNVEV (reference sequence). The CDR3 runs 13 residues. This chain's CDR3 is CASRTGASYEQYF. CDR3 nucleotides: TGTGCCAGCAGAACAGGGGCCTCCTACGAGCAGTACTTC.

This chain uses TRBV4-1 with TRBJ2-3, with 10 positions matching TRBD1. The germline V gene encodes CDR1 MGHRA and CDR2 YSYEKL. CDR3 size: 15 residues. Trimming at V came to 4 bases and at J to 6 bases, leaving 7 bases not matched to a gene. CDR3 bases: TGCGCCAGCAGCCTGGGGGACAGGGGTTGGGATACGCAGTATTTT. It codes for CASSLGDRGWDTQYF.

The CDR3 nucleotides are TGTGCCAGCAGCCTCCCGGGGCCCTCACCCCTCCACTTT. As protein: CASSLPGPSPLHF. The gene calls are TRBV6-5 and TRBJ1-6; tentative D call: TRBD1 (5 bases). CDR3 length equals 13 residues. Germline V CDR1 and CDR2: MNHEY, SVGAGI. With 6 bases removed from V and 10 bases from J, the gap between germline ends came to 13 bases.

The CDR3 loop is CASRRQGDYGYTF. The CDR3 DNA sequence: TGTGCCAGCAGGCGACAGGGGGACTATGGCTACACCTTC. This chain uses TRBV2 with TRBJ1-2; 9 bases line up with TRBD1. J lost 3 bases, V lost 6 bases, and 2 bases had no gene match. Germline CDR1 reads SNHLY; CDR2 reads FYNNEI. The CDR3 has 13 amino acids.

The CDR3 bases are TGCGCCAGCAGCTTCGGAGGGGCGTCCACAGATACGCAGTATTTT. Protein: CASSFGGASTDTQYF. This chain joins TRBV5-1 and TRBJ2-3; tentative D call: TRBD2 (6 bases). This CDR3 is built from 15 residues. V was cut by 2 bases and J by 2 bases, with 12 bases left in between. The germline V gene has CDR1 SGHRS and CDR2 YFSETQ.